This section outlines one T cell receptor beta chain sequence together with its context. This CDR3 contains 13 residues. Trimming removed 4 bases at V and 0 bases at J, with 10 bases between. The germline gives CDR1 SQVTM, CDR2 ANQGSEA. The record originates from a study of OX40 agonist ivuxolimab in advanced cancers. Across the study: Patients with prior anti-PD-1, anti-PD-L1 or anti-CTLA-4 therapy were eligible; 40% had some.

The table came from immunoSEQ multiplex PCR; TCRdb's copy has only in-frame clones and leaves some out. Of some 82,000 clones listed, just over 85% are singletons. This receptor was identified in an adult with an advanced solid tumor such as melanoma, head and neck, liver or kidney cancer. This rearrangement joins TRBV29-1 to TRBJ2-7; TRBD1 is a possible D gene (5 bases). The sample in question was CD4+ or CD8+ T cells sorted from blood, obtained in a trial of the OX40 agonist ivuxolimab. The CDR3 nucleotides read TGCAGCGTTGTAGGGGCAGTCTCCTACGAGCAGTACTTC. Translation gives CSVVGAVSYEQYF.